What follows are 27 T cell receptor beta chains derived from one specimen sequenced in a study of CD8+ T cells in alopecia areata (dated by TCRdb to the late 2010s). Pooled mouse cutaneous lymph node cells were stained for CD4, CD8alpha, NKG2D, NKG2ACE and other markers, then sorted on a BD Influx. Library prep was done by the immunoSEQ multiplex PCR assay. RNA was extracted from all samples and reverse transcribed into cDNA, which served as template for TCR sequencing. Entries here come from immuneACCESS through TCRdb and include only in-frame sequences with V and J called. Some clones fail to appear in such tables; in the studies checked, an unresolved V gene covers under half of the shortfall, and the cause of the remainder is unknown. This sample has about 300,000 clones, none of them a singleton. The top ten constitute 1.2% of the sample. Input material: CD4+ T cells sorted from a lymph node. Source of these receptors: a C3H/HeJ mouse with alopecia areata. The MHC haplotype found in this strain is H2-k.

This clone was counted a few times. The genes and germline here are from mouse. The read terminates 4 residues ahead of where the CDR3 ends, so the germline J gene completes it. The V call is TRBV13-3, the J call TRBJ2-7; D is ambiguous. Per germline, CDR1 NNHDY and CDR2 SYVADS. The CDR3 has 15 amino acids. Between the trimmed V and J ends, which lost 0 bases and 0 bases, there was a span of 10 bases. CDR3 region: CASSDASRVSYEQYF. The DNA read from the CDR3 is TGTGCCAGCAGTGATGCATCAAGGGTCTCCTAT.

This clone was seen more than once but under ten times. Gene labels here are mouse ones. The DNA ends 4 residues before the CDR3 does, and the rest of the CDR3 is filled in from the germline J gene. The J gene is TRBJ2-7, the V gene TRBV1, with 10 bases aligning to TRBD1. The CDR3 is 15 amino acids. Germline CDR1 is NSQYPW and CDR2 is LRSPGD (reference sequence). With V trimmed by 3 bases and J by 2 bases, 4 bases remained unmatched. CDR3 bases read: TGCACCTGCAGTGCCCGGGACAGGGGAACCTAT. It specifies CTCSARDRGTY. The complete CDR3 protein is CTCSARDRGTYEQYF.

Concerning this clone itself: Genes and germline come from the mouse. The read terminates 4 residues ahead of where the CDR3 ends, so the germline J gene completes it. The chain is built from TRBV13-1 and TRBJ2-1, with 9 bases matching TRBD2. The junction had 8 bases not matched to a gene; V was cut back by 3 bases and J by 4 bases. Germline CDR1 and CDR2: NSHNY and SYGAGN. The CDR3 totals 16 residues. CDR3 loop: CASSAPDWGIYAEQFF. The CDR3 bases that were read are TGTGCCAGCAGTGCCCCCGACTGGGGGATTTATGCT.

Only a few counts were recorded for this clone. Gene names denote mouse genes. The sequenced fragment ends 4 residues before the CDR3 boundary, so the rest is inferred from the germline J gene. The sample has other DNA sequences that encode this CDR3 too. The chain carries TRBV19 and TRBJ2-4; TRBD1 matches 7 bases. From germline, CDR1 is FNHDT and CDR2 SITEND (reference sequence). The CDR3 is 12 amino acids. Incomplete CDR3 DNA: TGTGCCAGCAGCAGACAGGGTAAC. Translation: CASSRQGN. The CDR3 in its entirety is CASSRQGNTLYF.

As concerns this clone: The gene names given are mouse names. Coverage ceases 4 residues before the CDR3 finishes, and the germline J gene fills in the end. The V call is TRBV13-2, the J call TRBJ2-5; D is ambiguous. The CDR3 consists of 13 residues. Trimming removed 6 bases from V and 3 bases from J, with 11 bases in between. From germline, CDR1 is NNHNN and CDR2 SYGAGS (reference sequence). This chain's CDR3 is CASDREPQDTQYF. The DNA read from the CDR3 is TGTGCCAGCGACAGAGAACCTCAAGAC.

In its sample, this clone was seen a few times. The genes and germline here are from mouse. The CDR3 is cut off 4 residues early in the read; its end comes from the germline J gene. The chain couples TRBV1 to TRBJ2-3; D is unresolved. Per germline, CDR1 NSQYPW and CDR2 LRSPGD (reference sequence). The CDR3 spans 17 residues. The V end was cut by 0 bases, the J end by 0 bases, with 13 bases between. CDR3 loop: CTCSADQIEISAETLYF. Incomplete CDR3 DNA: TGCACCTGCAGTGCAGATCAGATAGAGATTAGTGCAGAA.

Only a few counts were recorded for this clone. Gene names and germline refer to mouse. The observed sequence ends 4 residues before the CDR3 terminus, with the missing tail filled in from the germline J gene. The chain links TRBV13-1 to TRBJ2-7; 7 bases are shared with TRBD1. CDR3 length: 13 residues. J gave up 3 bases and V 3 bases, and 3 bases lay outside the gene matches. CDR1 and CDR2 (germline): NSHNY, SYGAGN. CDR3 protein: CASSVGTVYEQYF. The covered CDR3 bases are TGTGCCAGCAGTGTGGGGACAGTCTAT.

On this clone itself: These gene names are mouse names. The CDR3 extends 4 residues past the end of the read, so its final part is completed from the germline J gene. The chain uses TRBV14 and TRBJ2-1; tentatively, D is TRBD1 (6 bases). In germline, CDR1 is SGHDT, CDR2 FRDEAV. The length of the CDR3 is 12 residues. CDR3 amino acids: CASSSGTAEQFF. Incomplete CDR3 DNA: TGTGCCAGCAGCTCCGGGACAGCT.

Regarding this clone: These gene names are mouse names. CDR3 DNA, as far as it was read: TGTGCCAGCAGACATACAGGGGCCAGCTCCTAT. Protein product: CASRHTGASSY. The whole CDR3 region reads CASRHTGASSYEQYF. The rearrangement joins TRBV19 to TRBJ2-7, with TRBD1 matching over 7 bases. The CDR3 end lies 4 residues beyond the end of the read and is filled in from the germline J gene. Germline CDR1 is FNHDT and CDR2 is SITEND (reference sequence). The V gene end was trimmed by 5 bases and the J gene end by 0 bases; junction bases not matched to a gene: 8. CDR3 length: 15 amino acids.

Worth noting for this clone: Mouse germline and gene names are used. Other DNA sequences of this sample code for an identical CDR3. Partial CDR3 DNA: TGCACCTGCAGTGCGGAGACAGGGGCGAACACA. This codes for CTCSAETGANT. The entire CDR3 protein is CTCSAETGANTEVFF. The chain has TRBV1 and TRBJ1-1; 8 bases fit TRBD1. The missing CDR3 end, 4 residues past where the read stops, is filled in from the germline J gene. The CDR3 spans 15 residues. CDR1 and CDR2 from the germline V gene are NSQYPW and LRSPGD (reference sequence). J was trimmed by 1 base and V by 3 bases; bases with no gene match: 4.

This clone was recorded a few times. Any gene name here is a mouse gene name. The read halts 4 residues ahead of the CDR3 end, with the missing end drawn from the germline J gene. J is TRBJ2-3 and V is TRBV5; 7 nucleotides match TRBD2. The germline V gene has CDR1 LGHNA and CDR2 YNLKQL (reference sequence). This CDR3 comprises 17 residues. With 0 bases clipped from V and 4 bases from J, the junction kept 10 bases outside the gene matches. The CDR3: CASSQDNLGVGTETLYF. CDR3 DNA, as far as it was read: TGTGCCAGCAGCCAAGATAACCTGGGGGTTGGCACAGAA.

This clone has a handful of counts. Gene names are mouse gene names. With the read ending 4 residues before the CDR3 end, the germline J gene is used to fill in that end. Other nucleotide sequences from this sample produce the same CDR3. V gene TRBV5 combines with J gene TRBJ2-5; 8 bases match TRBD2. Germline trimming cut 0 bases from V and 3 bases from J; bases unmatched to any gene: 2. Germline assignment: CDR1 LGHNA and CDR2 YNLKQL (reference sequence). This CDR3 spans 15 amino acids. Partial CDR3 DNA: TGTGCCAGCAGCCAAGAGGGGGGGCGACAAGAC. It specifies CASSQEGGRQD. The whole CDR3 is CASSQEGGRQDTQYF.

On this clone: Any gene name here is a mouse gene name. The CDR3 goes on 4 residues after the read ends, and that part is filled in from the germline J gene. The V call is TRBV13-2, the J call TRBJ1-2; 7 nucleotides line up with TRBD1. The CDR3 loop spans 12 amino acids. Germline CDR1 reads NNHNN; CDR2 reads SYGAGS (reference sequence). Incomplete CDR3 DNA: TGTGCCAGCGGTGATGACAGGGGC. It is translated as CASGDDRG. The entire CDR3 reads CASGDDRGDYTF.

In its sample, this clone was seen a few times. Gene names denote mouse genes. The read ends 4 residues before the CDR3 terminus; that terminus is restored from the germline J gene. Other DNA sequences from this sample encode an identical CDR3 as well. The V gene is TRBV19, the J gene TRBJ2-1; 10 bases match TRBD2. CDR3 size: 15 residues. Per germline, CDR1 FNHDT and CDR2 SITEND (reference sequence). Partial CDR3 DNA: TGTGCCAGCAGTTCCCGACTGGGGGGTAGAGCT. Encoded protein: CASSSRLGGRA. The full CDR3 protein reads CASSSRLGGRAEQFF.

Comments on this clone: Gene names are the mouse ones. CDR3 DNA (partial): TGTGCCAGCAGTATTCGAGGCAGGGGAAACTCC. Its protein product is CASSIRGRGNS. From start to end, the CDR3 is CASSIRGRGNSDYTF. The rearrangement links TRBV19 to TRBJ1-2; tentatively, D is TRBD1 (6 bases). The read ends 4 residues shy of where the CDR3 ends; the end is completed using the germline J gene. Trimming removed 2 bases at V and 1 base at J, with 12 bases between. The CDR3 is made up of 15 amino acids. Germline CDR1 FNHDT, CDR2 SITEND (reference sequence).

This clone showed up many times. Gene names follow the mouse nomenclature. The read ends 4 residues before the CDR3 terminus; that terminus is restored from the germline J gene. The chain joins TRBV13-1 to TRBJ1-2; 7 nucleotides align to TRBD1. V was clipped by 6 bases and J by 0 bases; unmatched bases: 2. From germline, CDR1 is NSHNY and CDR2 SYGAGN. The CDR3 contains 13 residues. The CDR3 reads CASKGTANSDYTF. CDR3 bases read: TGTGCCAGCAAAGGGACAGCAAACTCC.

This clone was seen repeatedly, ten times or more. The gene names given are mouse names. The observed sequence ends 4 residues before the CDR3 terminus, with the missing tail filled in from the germline J gene. This specimen includes other DNA sequences encoding the same CDR3. This chain joins TRBV1 and TRBJ2-2; D gene uncertain. V shed 3 bases and J shed 0 bases, with 5 bases lying between them. There are 14 residues in the CDR3. Germline V CDR1 and CDR2: NSQYPW, LRSPGD (reference sequence). The CDR3 protein is CTCSAQSNTGQLYF. The covered CDR3 bases are TGCACCTGCAGTGCTCAATCAAACACCGGG.

Worth noting for this clone: Mouse gene names apply. The read terminates 3 residues ahead of where the CDR3 ends, so the germline J gene completes it. The rearrangement uses TRBV5 and TRBJ1-6, with D tentatively TRBD1 (5 bases). TRBJ1-6 is an open reading frame, and its role is uncertain. The CDR3 contains 16 residues. Germline CDR1 reads LGHNA; CDR2 reads YNLKQL (reference sequence). Trimming took off 0 bases at V and 0 bases at J, with 6 bases between the two ends. The CDR3 bases that were read are TGTGCCAGCAGCCAAGATCAGGGTTCCTATAATTCGCCC. Translated, it gives CASSQDQGSYNSP. The full CDR3 protein reads CASSQDQGSYNSPLYF.

As regards this clone: The listed genes are named as in mouse. The read falls 4 residues short of the CDR3 end, and the missing part is taken from the germline J gene. The rearrangement uses TRBV19 and TRBJ2-7, with 8 bases fitting TRBD2. CDR1 is FNHDT and CDR2 is SITEND in the germline V gene (reference sequence). The CDR3 is 13 amino acids. This chain's CDR3 is CATSPTGEYEQYF. CDR3 DNA, as far as it was read: TGTGCCACCTCTCCGACTGGGGAATAT.

This clone was counted only a few times. Gene names and germline match the mouse. The CDR3 is cut off 4 residues early in the read; its end comes from the germline J gene. The chain recombines TRBV13-1 with TRBJ2-5, with TRBD2 matching 9 bases. The CDR3 totals 14 residues. Germline CDR1 is NSHNY and CDR2 is SYGAGN. The sequenced CDR3 bases are TGTGCCAGCAGTCTGTGGGGGGGCGAAGAC. This encodes CASSLWGGED. The whole CDR3 protein is CASSLWGGEDTQYF.

Only a few counts were recorded for this clone. Gene names are the mouse ones. The read is 4 residues too short to cover the CDR3 end, so that end is filled in from the germline J gene. The V call is TRBV13-2, the J call TRBJ2-4, with 12 nucleotides matching TRBD2. The V segment lost 1 base and the J segment 0 bases; nucleotides outside the gene matches: 3. Germline values: CDR1 NNHNN, CDR2 SYGAGS (reference sequence). This CDR3 comprises 17 residues. Incomplete CDR3 DNA: TGTGCCAGCGGTGATCGGGGACTGGGGGGTAGTCAAAAC. Amino acids: CASGDRGLGGSQN. The full CDR3 protein is CASGDRGLGGSQNTLYF.

This clone was counted a few times. All gene names here are mouse names. The read stops 4 residues short of the end of the CDR3; the missing end is completed from the germline J gene. The V call is TRBV13-1, the J call TRBJ2-1; 9 bases are shared with TRBD1. CDR1 NSHNY and CDR2 SYGAGN come from the germline V gene. This CDR3 has 13 amino acids. V lost 7 bases, J lost 5 bases, and 4 bases stayed unmatched. Incomplete CDR3 DNA: TGTGCCAGCGGCCGGGACAGGGATGCT. Translating gives CASGRDRDA. The CDR3 as a whole reads CASGRDRDAEQFF.

This clone was found a few times. Mouse germline and gene names are used. From the germline J gene comes the end of the CDR3, since the read stops 4 residues before it. This rearrangement joins TRBV1 to TRBJ1-1, with 7 nucleotides matching TRBD1. Trimming took 3 bases from V and 1 from J; bases not matched to a gene: 2. The CDR3 runs to 14 residues. The germline gives CDR1 NSQYPW, CDR2 LRSPGD (reference sequence). The chain's CDR3 is CTCSAHRGNTEVFF. The sequenced part of the CDR3 DNA is TGCACCTGCAGTGCCCACAGGGGAAACACA.

Remarks on this clone: Mouse germline and gene names are used. The read terminates 4 residues ahead of where the CDR3 ends, so the germline J gene completes it. The V and J genes are TRBV13-3 and TRBJ2-2; 9 bases are shared with TRBD2. This CDR3 contains 15 residues. J was trimmed by 2 bases and V by 4 bases; bases with no gene match: 3. Germline CDR1 is NNHDY and CDR2 is SYVADS. The CDR3 sequence is CASSRLGVNTGQLYF. The CDR3 DNA, read in part, is TGTGCCAGCAGTCGACTGGGGGTCAACACCGGG.

This clone appeared a few times. Gene names denote mouse genes. The CDR3 extends 4 residues past the end of the read, so its final part is completed from the germline J gene. The V and J genes are TRBV19 and TRBJ2-4; tentative D call: TRBD2 (6 bases). V lost 5 bases, J lost 2 bases, and 12 bases lay in between. Germline CDR1 reads FNHDT; CDR2 reads SITEND (reference sequence). This CDR3 contains 14 residues. The CDR3 DNA, read in part, is TGTGCCAGCAGATCATGGGGGAATCAAAAC. This sequence encodes CASRSWGNQN. The full CDR3 sequence reads CASRSWGNQNTLYF.

Worth noting for this clone: Mouse gene names apply. The CDR3 end is not reached by the read, which stops 4 residues before it; the germline J gene fills it in. This CDR3 is also generated by other DNA sequences in the sample. V usage is TRBV19 and J usage is TRBJ2-1; perhaps TRBD2 as D (6 bases). CDR1 and CDR2 (germline): FNHDT, SITEND (reference sequence). The CDR3 covers 14 residues. Deletions cut 0 bases from V and 2 bases from J, with 6 bases between. The chain's CDR3 is CASSIGGDYAEQFF. Incomplete CDR3 DNA: TGTGCCAGCAGTATAGGGGGGGACTATGCT.

Concerning this clone itself: The gene names here belong to mouse. The CDR3 end falls 4 residues outside the read, so it is completed with the germline J gene. The chain joins TRBV1 to TRBJ2-1; 13 bases are shared with TRBD2. CDR3 length equals 15 residues. Per the germline V gene, CDR1 is NSQYPW and CDR2 is LRSPGD (reference sequence). Trimming at V came to 3 bases and at J to 6 bases, leaving 2 bases not matched to a gene. The chain's CDR3 is CTCSAGTGGVAEQFF. The CDR3 bases that were read are TGCACCTGCAGTGCCGGGACTGGGGGGGTTGCT.